The source of this T cell receptor (beta chain) is a study of T cell responses to AZD1222 COVID-19 vaccine. Study findings and constraints: Donors in the cohort were predominantly white British and more often female, and clonal diversity was possibly underestimated. It was only after the peak T cell response that any repertoires were sampled.

Worth noting for this clone: Its specificity is not known.

Sequencing used immunoSEQ multiplex PCR; TCRdb keeps in-frame clones, though not all of them. The table records over 45,000 clones, 75% to 90% of them present only once. This specimen was peripheral blood, taken on day 0 of MenACWY control vaccination. The sequence was collected from an adult in good health.

DNA of the CDR3: TGTGCCAGCAACCCATTTGGGGGGAACACTGAAGCTTTCTTT. Protein product: CASNPFGGNTEAFF. The rearrangement links TRBV9 to TRBJ1-1, with D perhaps matching TRBD1 (5 bases). Germline assignment: CDR1 SGDLS and CDR2 YYNGEE. The CDR3 contains 14 residues. Between the trimmed V and J ends, which lost 6 bases and 1 base, there was a span of 13 bases.